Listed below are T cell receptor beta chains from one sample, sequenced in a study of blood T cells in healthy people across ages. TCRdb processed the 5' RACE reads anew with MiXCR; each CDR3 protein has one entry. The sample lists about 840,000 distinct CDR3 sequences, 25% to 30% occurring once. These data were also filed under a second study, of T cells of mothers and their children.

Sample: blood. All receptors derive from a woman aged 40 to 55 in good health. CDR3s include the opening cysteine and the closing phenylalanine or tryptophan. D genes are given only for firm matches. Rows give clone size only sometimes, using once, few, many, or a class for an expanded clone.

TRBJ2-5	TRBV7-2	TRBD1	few	TGTGCCAGCAGCCAGAATGGACAGGGGGCCAGGGAGACCCAGTACTTC	CASSQNGQGARETQYF
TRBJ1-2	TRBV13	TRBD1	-	TGTGCCAGCAGCATTGGGACAGTCGGGGTTGATAACTATGGCTACACCTTC	CASSIGTVGVDNYGYTF
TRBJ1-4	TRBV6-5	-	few	TGTGCCAGCAGTTCGAGAAGACAGGCGATGAGGGAAAAACTGTTTTTT	CASSSRRQAMREKLFF
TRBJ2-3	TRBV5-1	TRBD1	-	TGCGCCAGCAGCAGTACAGGGGCAGATACGCAGTATTTT	CASSSTGADTQYF
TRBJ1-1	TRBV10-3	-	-	TGTGCCATCAGTGCTGGGGGACAGAACACTGAAGCTTTCTTT	CAISAGGQNTEAFF
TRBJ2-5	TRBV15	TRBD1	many	TGTGCCACCAGCAGAGGGACAGGGGGCTTTTTTGGAGAGACCCAGTACTTC	CATSRGTGGFFGETQYF
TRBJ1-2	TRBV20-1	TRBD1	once	TGCAGTGCTAGAGAACGGAGACAGGGGATCCACGGCTACACCTTC	CSARERRQGIHGYTF
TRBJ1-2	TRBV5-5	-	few	TGTGCCAGCAGCTTGGGGACAGCCTCCCCCATTTATGGCTACACCTTC	CASSLGTASPIYGYTF
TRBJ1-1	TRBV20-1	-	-	TGCAGTGCTAGAGATGTAGCTGAAGCTTTCTTT	CSARDVAEAFF
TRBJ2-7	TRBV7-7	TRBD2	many	TGTGCTAGCAGCACCACTAGCGGGGGGTTCTACGAGCAGTACTTC	CASSTTSGGFYEQYF
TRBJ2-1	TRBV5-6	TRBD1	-	TGTGCCAGCAGCTTTGTGCGTACAGGGGCCAATGAGCAGTTCTTC	CASSFVRTGANEQFF
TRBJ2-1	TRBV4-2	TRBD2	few	TGTGCCAGCAGCCAGGCCGGGACTAGCGGGGTTCTTGGAAATGAGCAGTTCTTC	CASSQAGTSGVLGNEQFF
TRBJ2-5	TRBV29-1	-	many	TGCAGCGTTGAAGTGGGGCAGAAAGAGACCCAGTACTTC	CSVEVGQKETQYF
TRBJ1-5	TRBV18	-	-	TGTGCCAGCTCACGGGGCGAGCGCGGACAGCCCCAGCATTTT	CASSRGERGQPQHF
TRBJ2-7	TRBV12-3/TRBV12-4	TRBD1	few	TGTGCCAGCACCCTTTGGGACAGGGCCTACGAGCAGTACTTC	CASTLWDRAYEQYF
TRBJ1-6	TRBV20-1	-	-	TGCAGTGCTAGAGATCCGGCAGGAATAGGCTCGAATTCACCCCTCCACTTT	CSARDPAGIGSNSPLHF
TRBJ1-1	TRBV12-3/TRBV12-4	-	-	TGTGCCAGCACCAACCAAGACCTGAACACTGAAGCTTTCTTT	CASTNQDLNTEAFF
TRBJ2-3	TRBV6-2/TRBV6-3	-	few	TGTGCCAGCAGTTACCAGGGACAAGTGACAGATACGCAGTATTTT	CASSYQGQVTDTQYF
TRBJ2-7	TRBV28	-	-	TGTGCCAGCAGTTTATTCAACGAGCAGTACTTC	CASSLFNEQYF
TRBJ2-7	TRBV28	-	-	TGTGCCAGCAGTCCGCCGGATGGGGTTGGGTACTTC	CASSPPDGVGYF
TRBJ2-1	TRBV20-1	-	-	TGCGGTGCTAGAGACCGGGACCACTACAATGAGCAGTTCTTC	CGARDRDHYNEQFF
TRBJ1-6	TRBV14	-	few	TGTGCCAGCAGCCAAGATGGGCTCGGGACACGGTATAATTCACCCCTCCACTTT	CASSQDGLGTRYNSPLHF
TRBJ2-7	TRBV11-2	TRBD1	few	TGTGCCAGCAGCTTAGCCGGACAGGCCTTTCGATACGAGCAGTACTTC	CASSLAGQAFRYEQYF
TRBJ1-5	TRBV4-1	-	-	TGCGCCAGCAGCCAAGAAGTGGCCCTGACCTCTCAGCCCCAGCATTTT	CASSQEVALTSQPQHF
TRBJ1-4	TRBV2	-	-	TGTGCCAGCAGTGAAGGGCGGGCGCCGGGTGAAAAACTGTTTTTT	CASSEGRAPGEKLFF
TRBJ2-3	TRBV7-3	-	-	TGTGCCAGCAGCCAGTTCGGTTATAGCACAGATACGCAGTATTTT	CASSQFGYSTDTQYF
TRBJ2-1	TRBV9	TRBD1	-	TGTGCCAGCGGCGGGACAGGGGGCTTTGAGCAGTTCTTC	CASGGTGGFEQFF
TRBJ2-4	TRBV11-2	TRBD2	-	TGTGCCAGCAGCCTGGGGGGGACTAGCGGTCACAATGAGCAGTACTTC	CASSLGGTSGHNEQYF
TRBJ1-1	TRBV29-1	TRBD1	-	TGCAGCGTAACAGGGGGTAGGGGCACTGAAGCTTTCTTT	CSVTGGRGTEAFF
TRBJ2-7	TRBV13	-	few	TGTGCCAGCAGCCCCCGGGACTTGCTACCCTACGAGCAGTACTTC	CASSPRDLLPYEQYF
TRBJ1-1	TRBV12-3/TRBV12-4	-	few	TGTGCCAGCAGTTTCCTGGAGGGGGTGGCTTTCTTT	CASSFLEGVAFF
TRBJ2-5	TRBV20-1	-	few	TGCAGTGCTAGAGATCCCCAGACAGCTACCTCCCGGAGGGAGACCCAGTACTTC	CSARDPQTATSRRETQYF
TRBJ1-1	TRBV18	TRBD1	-	TGTGCCAGCTCACCACAGAGCGGCGTAGGTCCGGGACAGAGGAACACTGAAGCTTTCTTT	CASSPQSGVGPGQRNTEAFF
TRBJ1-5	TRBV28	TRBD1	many	TGTGCCGTCTCAGGTATACAGGGGGCTTGGGGCAATCAGCCCCAGCATTTT	CAVSGIQGAWGNQPQHF
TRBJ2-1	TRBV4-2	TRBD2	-	TGTGCCAGCACCCTAGACCTAGCGGGAGGGCGCGAGCAGTTCTTC	CASTLDLAGGREQFF
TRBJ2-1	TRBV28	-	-	TGTGCCAGCAGTCCGTACAATCCTTACCAACAGGGAATGGGAGAGACCCAGTTCTTC	CASSPYNPYQQGMGETQFF
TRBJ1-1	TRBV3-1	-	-	TGTGCCAGTAGCGCACAGGGAGGGGCTTTCTTT	CASSAQGGAFF
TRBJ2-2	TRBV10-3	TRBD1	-	TGTGCCATCAGTCAGGGACAGGGAGACACCGGGGAGCTGTTTTTT	CAISQGQGDTGELFF
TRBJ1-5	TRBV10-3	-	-	TGTGCCATCAGTGAGTCGGCGGGGGAAAGGCAGCCCCAGCATTTT	CAISESAGERQPQHF
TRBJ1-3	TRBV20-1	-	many	TGCAGTGCTAGAGTTGGGGCAGGGAGCCGAAACACCATATATTTT	CSARVGAGSRNTIYF
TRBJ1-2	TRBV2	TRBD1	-	TGTGCCACCCCCCAGAAGACAGGGAAAGGCTACACCTTC	CATPQKTGKGYTF
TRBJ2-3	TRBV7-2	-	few	TGTGCCAGCAGCAAAGGGTCCGGAGATACGCAGTATTTT	CASSKGSGDTQYF
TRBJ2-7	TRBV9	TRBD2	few	TGTGCCAGCAGCGGCGGGACTAGCGGGGCCTCCTACGAGCAGTACTTC	CASSGGTSGASYEQYF
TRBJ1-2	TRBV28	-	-	TGTGCCAGCAGACCCGGGACCCTCTATGGCTACACCTTC	CASRPGTLYGYTF
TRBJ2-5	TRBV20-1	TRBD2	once	TGCAGTGCTCCCCCGATTAATAGCGGGCAAGAGACCCAGTACTTC	CSAPPINSGQETQYF
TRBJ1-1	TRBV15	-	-	TGTGCCACCAGCAGAGCGTCAGGGAGGTGGACTGAAGCTTTCTTT	CATSRASGRWTEAFF
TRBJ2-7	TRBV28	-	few	TGTGCCAGCAAGGCAGCTTCCTACGAGCAGTACTTC	CASKAASYEQYF
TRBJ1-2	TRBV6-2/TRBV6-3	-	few	TGTGCCAGCAGTTACGAAGCAAGGGGTGGCTACACCTTC	CASSYEARGGYTF
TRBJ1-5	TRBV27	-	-	TGTGCCAGCAGTTTAAACGCTGGTTCTCCCCAGCATTTT	CASSLNAGSPQHF
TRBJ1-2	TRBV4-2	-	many	TGTGCCAGCAGCCAGCAGCGGAGTGGCTACACCTTC	CASSQQRSGYTF
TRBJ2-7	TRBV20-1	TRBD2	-	TGCAGTGCCAGAGATACTAGCGGGGTCTCCTACGAGCGGTACTTC	CSARDTSGVSYERYF
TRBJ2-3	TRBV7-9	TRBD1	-	TGTGCCAGCAGCCCCCACCAGGGGGTTAGAACAGATACGCAGTATTTT	CASSPHQGVRTDTQYF
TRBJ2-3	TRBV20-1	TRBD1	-	TGCAGTGCTAGAGAGGGGACAGGGGGGGCTGCTACGCAGTATTTT	CSAREGTGGAATQYF